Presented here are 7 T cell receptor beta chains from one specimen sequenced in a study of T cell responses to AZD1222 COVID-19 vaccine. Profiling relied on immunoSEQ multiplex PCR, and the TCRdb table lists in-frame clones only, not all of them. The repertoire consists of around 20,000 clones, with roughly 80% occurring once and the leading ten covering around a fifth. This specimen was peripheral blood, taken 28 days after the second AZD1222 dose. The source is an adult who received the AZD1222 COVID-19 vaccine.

CDR3 protein: CASSSLTEADTQYF. As DNA, the CDR3 is TGTGCCAGCAGCTCCCTGACGGAGGCAGATACGCAGTATTTT. V usage is TRBV5-4 and J usage is TRBJ2-3; tentatively, D is TRBD2 (5 bases). V shed 3 bases and J shed 4 bases, with 12 bases lying between them. CDR3 size: 14 residues. The germline V gene encodes CDR1 SGHNT and CDR2 YYREEE (reference sequence). Looking up the rest from reference TRBV5-4 and TRBJ2-3 gives the full variable domain: ETGVTQSPTHLIKTRGQQVTLRCSSQSGHNTVSWYQQALGQGPQFIFQYYREEENGRGNFPPRFSGLQFPNYSSELNVNALELDDSALYLCASSSLTEADTQYFGPGTRLTVL.

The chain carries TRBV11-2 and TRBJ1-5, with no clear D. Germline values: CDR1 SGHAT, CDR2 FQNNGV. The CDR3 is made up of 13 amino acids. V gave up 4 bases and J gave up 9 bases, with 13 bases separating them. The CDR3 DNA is TGTGCCAGCAGCTCCTCCCACCTAGGGCCCCAGCATTTT. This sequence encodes CASSSSHLGPQHF.

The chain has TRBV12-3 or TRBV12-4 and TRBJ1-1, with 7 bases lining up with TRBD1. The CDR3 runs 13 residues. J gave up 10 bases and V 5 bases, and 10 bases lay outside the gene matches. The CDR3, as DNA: TGTGCCAGCAGTCAGGGAGGGGGCACTTCAGCTTTCTTT. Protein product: CASSQGGGTSAFF.

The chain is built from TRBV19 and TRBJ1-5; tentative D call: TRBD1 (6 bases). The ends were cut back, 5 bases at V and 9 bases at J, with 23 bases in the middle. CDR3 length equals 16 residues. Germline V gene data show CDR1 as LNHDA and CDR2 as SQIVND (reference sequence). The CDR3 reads CASSVTRGVGVGPQHF. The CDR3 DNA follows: TGTGCCAGTAGTGTTACCAGGGGCGTCGGCGTGGGGCCCCAGCATTTT.

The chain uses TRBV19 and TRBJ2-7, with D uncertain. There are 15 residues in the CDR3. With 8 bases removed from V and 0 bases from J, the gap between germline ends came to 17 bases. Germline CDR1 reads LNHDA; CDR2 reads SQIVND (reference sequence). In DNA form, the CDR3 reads TGTGCCAGTCGGCCGGGCGGCAGGAGCTCCTACGAGCAGTACTTC. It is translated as CASRPGGRSSYEQYF.

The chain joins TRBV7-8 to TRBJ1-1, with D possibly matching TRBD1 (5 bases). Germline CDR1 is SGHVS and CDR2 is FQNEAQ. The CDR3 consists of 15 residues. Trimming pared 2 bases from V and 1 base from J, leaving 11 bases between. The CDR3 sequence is CASSLLAQANTEAFF. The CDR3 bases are TGTGCCAGCAGCTTACTCGCACAGGCGAACACTGAAGCTTTCTTT.

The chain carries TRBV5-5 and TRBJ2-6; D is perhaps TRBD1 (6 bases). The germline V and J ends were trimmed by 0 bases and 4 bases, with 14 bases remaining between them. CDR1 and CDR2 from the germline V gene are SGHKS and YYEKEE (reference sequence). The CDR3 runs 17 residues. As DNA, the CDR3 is TGTGCCAGCAGCTTGGAGACAGCCCAGGGGGGGGCCAACGTCCTGACTTTC. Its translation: CASSLETAQGGANVLTF.